The present T cell receptor beta chain was sequenced within a study of blood T cell repertoires in COVID-19. About the study: Samples taken during acute and convalescent COVID-19 were collected in the United States, Italy and Spain. PBMCs, B-cell-depleted T cells, or T cells provided the cDNA or gDNA that made up the material.

Authors' data handling: Using reference gene primer amplification, nucleated cell counts were estimated. Sequenced by immunoSEQ multiplex PCR; TCRdb stores in-frame clones only, minus some. The DNA gave D and trimming, while V, J and clone size come from that table. The sample includes around 140,000 clones, more than 75% of them seen just once. Only a few counts were recorded for this clone. The sample holds other DNA sequences that translate to the same CDR3. The sample comprised peripheral blood. The clonotype originates from a human donor in a cohort sampled during active COVID-19.

Here the CDR3 reads CASSLVPGSPEAFF. The CDR3 nucleotides read TGCGCCAGCAGCTTGGTTCCAGGGTCCCCTGAAGCTTTCTTT. The chain joins TRBV5-1 to TRBJ1-1; perhaps TRBD1 as D (5 bases). The CDR3 consists of 14 residues. Trimming shortened V by 0 bases and J by 6 bases, and 12 bases separated the two germline ends. Germline V gives CDR1 SGHRS, CDR2 YFSETQ.